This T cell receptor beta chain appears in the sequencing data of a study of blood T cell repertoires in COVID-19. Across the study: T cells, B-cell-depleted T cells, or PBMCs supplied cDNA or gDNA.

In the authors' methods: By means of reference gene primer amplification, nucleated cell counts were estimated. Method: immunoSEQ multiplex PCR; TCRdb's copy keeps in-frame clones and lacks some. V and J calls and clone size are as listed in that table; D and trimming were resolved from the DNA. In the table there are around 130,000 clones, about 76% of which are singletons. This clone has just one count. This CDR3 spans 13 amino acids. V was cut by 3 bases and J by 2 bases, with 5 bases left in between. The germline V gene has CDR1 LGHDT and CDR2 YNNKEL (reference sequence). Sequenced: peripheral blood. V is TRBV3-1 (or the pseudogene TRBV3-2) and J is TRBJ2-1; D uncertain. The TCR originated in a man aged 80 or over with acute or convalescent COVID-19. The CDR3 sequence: CASSHSAYNEQFF. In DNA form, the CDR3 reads TGTGCCAGCAGCCATTCAGCCTACAATGAGCAGTTCTTC.